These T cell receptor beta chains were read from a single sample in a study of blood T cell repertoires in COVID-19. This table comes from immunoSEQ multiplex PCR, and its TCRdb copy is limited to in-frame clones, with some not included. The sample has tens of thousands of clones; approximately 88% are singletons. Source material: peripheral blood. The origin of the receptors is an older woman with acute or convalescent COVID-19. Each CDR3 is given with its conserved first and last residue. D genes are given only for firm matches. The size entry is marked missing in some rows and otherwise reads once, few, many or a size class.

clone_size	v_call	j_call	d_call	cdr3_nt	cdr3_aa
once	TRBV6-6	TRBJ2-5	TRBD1	TGTGCCAGCAGTGCCAGGGGGCTCGAGACCCAGTACTTC	CASSARGLETQYF
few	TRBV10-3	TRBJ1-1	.	TGTGCCGGAATGGCAGGGGCGAACACTGAAGCTTTCTTT	CAGMAGANTEAFF
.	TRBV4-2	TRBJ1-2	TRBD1	TGTGCCAGCAGCCGCAGCGGGACAGGCTCTGGCTACACCTTC	CASSRSGTGSGYTF
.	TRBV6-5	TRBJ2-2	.	TGTGCCAGCAGCCGGAACACCGGGGAGCTGTTTTTT	CASSRNTGELFF
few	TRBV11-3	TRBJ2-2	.	TGTGCCAGCAGCCCCGGGATTTTCGGGGAGCTGTTTTTT	CASSPGIFGELFF
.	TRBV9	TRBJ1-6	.	TGTGCCAGCAGCGTAGATGGGGGGACCCTCCACTTT	CASSVDGGTLHF
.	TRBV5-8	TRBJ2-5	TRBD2	TGTGCCAGCAGCTTTCGAGCGGGGGGGCCGCGTGAGACCCAGTACTTC	CASSFRAGGPRETQYF
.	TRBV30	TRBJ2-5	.	TGTGCCTGGAGCCGAGGTCCGGGACTTCAGCAAGAGACCCAGTACTTC	CAWSRGPGLQQETQYF
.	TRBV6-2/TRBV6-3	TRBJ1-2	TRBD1	TGTGCCAGCAGTCTCCGGACAGGGCCTTATGCTGGCTACACCTTC	CASSLRTGPYAGYTF
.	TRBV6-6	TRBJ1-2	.	TGTGCCAGCAGGAGGGACACCTACAACTATGGCTACACCTTC	CASRRDTYNYGYTF
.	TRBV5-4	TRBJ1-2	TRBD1	TGTGCCAGCAGCCTGGAAACAGGGGCGTTCAACTATGGCTACACCTTC	CASSLETGAFNYGYTF
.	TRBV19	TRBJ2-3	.	TGTGCCAGTAGTATAAGGTGGACAGGCACAGATACGCAGTATTTT	CASSIRWTGTDTQYF
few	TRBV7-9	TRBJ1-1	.	TGTGCCAGCAGCTTAGCGGCCCAGGGGGAAGCTTTCTTT	CASSLAAQGEAFF
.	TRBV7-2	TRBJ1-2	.	TGTGCCAGCAGCTTAGATGGGCAGTTCTGGGGCTACACCTTC	CASSLDGQFWGYTF
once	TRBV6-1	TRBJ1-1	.	TGTGCCAGCAGTGCGTGGCAGGGTGGAGGGGATACTGAAGCTTTCTTT	CASSAWQGGGDTEAFF
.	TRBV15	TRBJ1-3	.	TGTGCCACCAGCAGAGGAGGCGGGGTCCCCGGAAACACCATATATTTT	CATSRGGGVPGNTIYF
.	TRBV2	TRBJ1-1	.	TGTGCCAGCACTAACGGGGGGACTGAAGCTTTCTTT	CASTNGGTEAFF
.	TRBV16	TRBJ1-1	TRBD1	TGTGCCAGCAGCCAATCCACAGGGGGGCACACTGAAGCTTTCTTT	CASSQSTGGHTEAFF
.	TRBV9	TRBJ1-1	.	TGTGCCAGCAGCGTCACGGGAGGGGGGTCCACTGAAGCTTTCTTT	CASSVTGGGSTEAFF
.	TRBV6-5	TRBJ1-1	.	TGTGCCACACGGGTGTCTGGGAACACTGAAGCTTTCTTT	CATRVSGNTEAFF
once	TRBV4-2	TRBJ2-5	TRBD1	TGTGCCAGCAGCCAAACGGGACAGGCCTACCAAGAGACCCAGTACTTC	CASSQTGQAYQETQYF
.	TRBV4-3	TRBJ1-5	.	TGCGCCAGCAGCCAATTAGCCGGCAATCAGCCCCAGCATTTT	CASSQLAGNQPQHF
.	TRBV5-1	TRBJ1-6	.	TGCGCCAGCAGCTTGGAGTCCAGGGGTAATTCACCCCTCCACTTT	CASSLESRGNSPLHF
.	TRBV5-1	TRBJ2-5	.	TGCGCCAGCAGCTTGGTGCCAGGGCCTCAAGAGACCCAGTACTTC	CASSLVPGPQETQYF
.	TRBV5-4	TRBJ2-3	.	TGTGCCAGCAGCCCGGACTTACTTACGCAGTATTTT	CASSPDLLTQYF
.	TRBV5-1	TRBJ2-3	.	TGCGCCAGCAGCTTGGTGGGGGTAAGAGGGGGAAAACTCACAGATACGCAGTATTTT	CASSLVGVRGGKLTDTQYF
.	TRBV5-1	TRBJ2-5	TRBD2	TGCGCCAGCAGCTTAAGCGCCGGGACTAGCGGGGGAGAGACCCAGTACTTC	CASSLSAGTSGGETQYF
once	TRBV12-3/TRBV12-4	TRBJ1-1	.	TGTGCCAGCAGACCGACGAGGGTGGAAAGGGCTTTCTTT	CASRPTRVERAFF
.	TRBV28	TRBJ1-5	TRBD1	TGTGCCAGCAGTTTATGGACTGGGGACAGCAGCCAGCCCCAGCATTTT	CASSLWTGDSSQPQHF
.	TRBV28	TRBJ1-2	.	TGTGCCAGCAGTCTAGAAACGTTTAGAGGCTACACCTTC	CASSLETFRGYTF
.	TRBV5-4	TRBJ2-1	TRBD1	TGTGCCAGCAGCTTGGACAGGGGGGTTCACAATGAGCAGTTCTTC	CASSLDRGVHNEQFF
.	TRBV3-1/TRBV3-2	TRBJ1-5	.	TGTGCCAGCAGCCAAGTACCAGGAGGTAATCAGCCCCAGCATTTT	CASSQVPGGNQPQHF
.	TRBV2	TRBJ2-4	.	TGTGCCAGCAGCGGGGATTTAGCCAAAAACATTCAGTACTTC	CASSGDLAKNIQYF
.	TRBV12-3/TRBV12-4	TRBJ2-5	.	TGTGCCAGCAGTTGGGGACAACAAGAGACCCAGTACTTC	CASSWGQQETQYF
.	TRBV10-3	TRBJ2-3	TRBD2	TGTGCCGTCTCCGGGACTAGCGGGAGTACAGATACGCAGTATTTT	CAVSGTSGSTDTQYF
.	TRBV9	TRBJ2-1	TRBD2	TGTGCCAGCAGCCCTCGAGGTAGCGGGACGAAAAATGAGCAGTTCTTC	CASSPRGSGTKNEQFF
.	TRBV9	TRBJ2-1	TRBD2	TGTGCCAGCAGCGTAAATCCAGCGGGAGTAGGCAATGAGCAGTTCTTC	CASSVNPAGVGNEQFF
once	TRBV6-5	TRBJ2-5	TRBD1	TGTGCCAGCAGTCCCGGGACAGGGTTCCAAGAGACCCAGTACTTC	CASSPGTGFQETQYF
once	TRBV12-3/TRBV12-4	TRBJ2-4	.	TGTGCCAGCAGCCCATCGGGAAAAAACATTCAGTACTTC	CASSPSGKNIQYF
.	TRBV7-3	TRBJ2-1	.	TGTGCCAGCAGCTTAGGGAGCGCGGTATACAATGAGCAGTTCTTC	CASSLGSAVYNEQFF
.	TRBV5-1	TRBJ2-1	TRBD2	TGCGCCAGCAGCGCAACTCCTAGCGGGGGGGCCTACAATGAGCAGTTCTTC	CASSATPSGGAYNEQFF
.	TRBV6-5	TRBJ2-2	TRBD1	TGTGCCAGCAGTAGACAGGGATGGGACACCGGGGAGCTGTTTTTT	CASSRQGWDTGELFF
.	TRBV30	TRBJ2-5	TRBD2	TGTGCCTGGAGAGGAGCGGGAGGGCAACCTCGGGAGACCCAGTACTTC	CAWRGAGGQPRETQYF
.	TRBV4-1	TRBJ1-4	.	TGCGCCAGCAGCCAAGATTGGGCAGGGGAAGACGAAAAACTGTTTTTT	CASSQDWAGEDEKLFF
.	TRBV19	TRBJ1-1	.	TGTGCCAGTAGTCTTCCCGGGACTCCGAACACTGAAGCTTTCTTT	CASSLPGTPNTEAFF
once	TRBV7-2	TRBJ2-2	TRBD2	TGTGCCAGCAGCCCAGGACTAGCGGTCACCGGGGAGCTGTTTTTT	CASSPGLAVTGELFF
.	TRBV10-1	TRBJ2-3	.	TGCGCCAGCAGTGAGTTTACAGAAATCACAGATACGCAGTATTTT	CASSEFTEITDTQYF
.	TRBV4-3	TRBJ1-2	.	TGCGCCAGCAGCCAAGATCGGGGACTCTATGGCTACACCTTC	CASSQDRGLYGYTF
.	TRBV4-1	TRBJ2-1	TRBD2	TGCGCCAGCAGCCAAGATCCTAGCGGGAGTTTTTACAATGAGCAGTTCTTC	CASSQDPSGSFYNEQFF
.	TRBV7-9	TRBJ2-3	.	TGTGCCAGCAGCTTAGGGCCTAGTGTGGATACGCAGTATTTT	CASSLGPSVDTQYF
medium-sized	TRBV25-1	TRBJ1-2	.	TGTGCCAGCAGTGAAAGCGGGGATAACTATGGCTACACCTTC	CASSESGDNYGYTF
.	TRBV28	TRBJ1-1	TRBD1	TGTGCCAGCAACCGAGACAGGGGGGCTGAAGCTTTCTTT	CASNRDRGAEAFF
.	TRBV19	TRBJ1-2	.	TGTGCCACCAGAAAAGTAGGAGTCAACTATGGCTACACCTTC	CATRKVGVNYGYTF
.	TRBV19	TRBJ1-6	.	TGTGCCAGTAGTACCGGTACCGGGACAAGGGGAAATTCACCCCTCCACTTT	CASSTGTGTRGNSPLHF
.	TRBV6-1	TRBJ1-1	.	TGTGCCAGCAGTGAACTGAGTGCTGAAGCTTTCTTT	CASSELSAEAFF
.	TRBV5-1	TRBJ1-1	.	TGCGCCAGCAGCGTCACATCGAACACTGAAGCTTTCTTT	CASSVTSNTEAFF